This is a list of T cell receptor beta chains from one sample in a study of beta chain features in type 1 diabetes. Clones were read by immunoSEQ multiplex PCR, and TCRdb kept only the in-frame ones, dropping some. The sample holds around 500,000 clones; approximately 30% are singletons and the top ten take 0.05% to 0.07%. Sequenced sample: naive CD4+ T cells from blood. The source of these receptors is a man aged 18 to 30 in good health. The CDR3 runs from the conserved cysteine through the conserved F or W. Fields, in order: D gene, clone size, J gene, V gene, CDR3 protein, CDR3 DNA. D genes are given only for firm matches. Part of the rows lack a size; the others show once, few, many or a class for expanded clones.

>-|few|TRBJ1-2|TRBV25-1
CASSESGQTNYGYTF
TGTGCCAGCAGTGAATCAGGGCAAACTAACTATGGCTACACCTTC
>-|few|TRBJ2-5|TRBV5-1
CASSLDYQETQYF
TGCGCCAGCAGCTTAGACTACCAAGAGACCCAGTACTTC
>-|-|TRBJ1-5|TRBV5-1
CASSLAGGNQPQHF
TGCGCCAGCAGCTTGGCGGGGGGCAATCAGCCCCAGCATTTT
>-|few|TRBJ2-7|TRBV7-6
CASSVTGAPGEQYF
TGTGCCAGCAGCGTAACCGGGGCCCCTGGCGAGCAGTACTTC
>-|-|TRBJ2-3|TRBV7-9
CASSLQVGGADTQYF
TGTGCCAGCAGCCTCCAGGTGGGAGGAGCGGATACGCAGTATTTT
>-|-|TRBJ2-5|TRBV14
CASSLGRVYQETQYF
TGTGCCAGCAGCCTCGGGCGGGTCTACCAAGAGACCCAGTACTTC
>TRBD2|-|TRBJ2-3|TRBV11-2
CASSRGLPERDTQYF
TGTGCCAGCAGCCGGGGACTACCTGAGAGAGATACGCAGTATTTT
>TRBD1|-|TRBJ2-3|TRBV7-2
CASSPDRSTDTQYF
TGTGCCAGCAGCCCGGACAGGTCCACAGATACGCAGTATTTT
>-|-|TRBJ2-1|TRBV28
CASSPAYKNEQFF
TGTGCCAGCAGCCCGGCCTACAAGAATGAGCAGTTCTTC
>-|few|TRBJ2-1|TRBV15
CATSRGDIYNEQFF
TGTGCCACCAGCAGAGGCGACATCTACAATGAGCAGTTCTTC
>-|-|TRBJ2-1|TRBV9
CASSVVGSYNEQFF
TGTGCCAGCAGCGTAGTAGGGTCCTACAATGAGCAGTTCTTC
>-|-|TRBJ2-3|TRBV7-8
CASSSLGGFLDTQYF
TGTGCCAGCAGCTCTCTAGGGGGTTTTCTCGATACGCAGTATTTT
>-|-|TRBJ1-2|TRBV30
CAWNRDNIYGYTF
TGTGCCTGGAACCGGGACAACATCTATGGCTACACCTTC
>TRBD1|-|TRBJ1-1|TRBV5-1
CASSLVQGDTEAFF
TGCGCCAGCAGCTTGGTACAGGGGGACACTGAAGCTTTCTTT
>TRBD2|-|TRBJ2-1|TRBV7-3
CASSLKRASGRNEQFF
TGTGCCAGCAGCTTAAAGAGGGCTAGCGGGAGAAATGAGCAGTTCTTC
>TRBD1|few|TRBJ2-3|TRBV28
CASSPGQGATDTQYF
TGTGCCAGCAGTCCAGGACAGGGGGCTACAGATACGCAGTATTTT
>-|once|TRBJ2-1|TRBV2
CASTRESGSYNEQFF
TGTGCCAGCACCCGAGAAAGCGGATCCTACAATGAGCAGTTCTTC
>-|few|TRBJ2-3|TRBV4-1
CASRGGLARDTDTQYF
TGCGCCAGCAGGGGTGGACTCGCCAGAGACACAGATACGCAGTATTTT
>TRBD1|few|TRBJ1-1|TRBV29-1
CSVDPRQGYTEAFF
TGCAGCGTTGACCCCAGACAGGGATACACTGAAGCTTTCTTT
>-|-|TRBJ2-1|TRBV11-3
CASSLDFGVNNEQFF
TGTGCCAGCAGCTTAGATTTCGGGGTTAACAATGAGCAGTTCTTC
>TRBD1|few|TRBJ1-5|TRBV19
CASTITRDRVSNQPQHF
TGTGCCAGTACGATAACCCGGGACAGGGTGAGCAATCAGCCCCAGCATTTT
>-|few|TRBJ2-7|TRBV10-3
CAITGSPNEQYF
TGTGCCATCACAGGCAGTCCCAACGAGCAGTACTTC
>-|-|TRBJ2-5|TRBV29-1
CSGKGTQETQYF
TGCAGCGGAAAGGGGACCCAAGAGACCCAGTACTTC
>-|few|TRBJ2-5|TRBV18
CASSPLSAQETQYF
TGTGCCAGCTCACCACTGTCGGCACAAGAGACCCAGTACTTC
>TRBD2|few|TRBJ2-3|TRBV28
CASSLRSGRTDTQYF
TGTGCCAGCAGTTTGCGTAGCGGGAGGACAGATACGCAGTATTTT
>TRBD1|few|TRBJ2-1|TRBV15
CATWGQGTNEQFF
TGTGCCACATGGGGACAGGGCACCAATGAGCAGTTCTTC
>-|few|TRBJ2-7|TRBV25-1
CASSGAGPRYEQYF
TGTGCCAGCAGTGGAGCAGGACCACGGTACGAGCAGTACTTC
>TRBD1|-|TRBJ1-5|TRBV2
CASIKDRGEQPQHF
TGTGCCAGCATCAAAGACAGGGGAGAGCAGCCCCAGCATTTT
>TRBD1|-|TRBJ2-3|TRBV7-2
CASSGDRAPDTQYF
TGTGCCAGCAGCGGGGACAGGGCCCCAGATACGCAGTATTTT
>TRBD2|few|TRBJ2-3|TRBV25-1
CASSEGSGLASDTQYF
TGTGCCAGCAGTGAGGGCTCGGGACTAGCCTCAGATACGCAGTATTTT
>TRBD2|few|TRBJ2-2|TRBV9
CASSVGISGRRAGELFF
TGTGCCAGCAGCGTAGGAATTAGCGGGAGGCGTGCCGGGGAGCTGTTTTTT
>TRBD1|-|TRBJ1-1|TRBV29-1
CSGTGVTEAFF
TGCAGCGGTACAGGGGTCACTGAAGCTTTCTTT
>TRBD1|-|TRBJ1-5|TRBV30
CAWTLGTVNQPQHF
TGTGCCTGGACCCTTGGGACAGTTAATCAGCCCCAGCATTTT
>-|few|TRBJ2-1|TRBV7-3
CASSPLGEFGNEQFF
TGTGCCAGCAGCCCCTTGGGGGAGTTCGGCAATGAGCAGTTCTTC
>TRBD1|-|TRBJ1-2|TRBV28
CASSFPGTGYGYTF
TGTGCCAGCAGTTTTCCCGGGACAGGGTACGGCTACACCTTC
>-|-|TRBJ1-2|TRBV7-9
CASSSGRYYGYTF
TGTGCCAGCAGCTCGGGACGGTACTATGGCTACACCTTC
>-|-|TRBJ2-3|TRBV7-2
CASSFRRNTDTQYF
TGTGCCAGCAGCTTTCGGCGAAACACAGATACGCAGTATTTT
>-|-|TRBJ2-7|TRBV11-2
CASSLRDRTYEQYF
TGTGCCAGCAGCTTGAGGGACCGAACCTACGAGCAGTACTTC
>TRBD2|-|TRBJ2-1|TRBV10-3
CAINGAGAGYNEQFF
TGTGCCATCAATGGGGCGGGAGCGGGGTACAATGAGCAGTTCTTC
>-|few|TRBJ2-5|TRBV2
CASASFPQETQYF
TGTGCCAGCGCTAGCTTCCCCCAAGAGACCCAGTACTTC